This T cell receptor beta chain appears in the sequencing data of a study of blood T cell repertoires in COVID-19. This CDR3 spans 12 amino acids. The V gene lost 5 bases and the J gene lost 2 bases, with 5 bases spanning the gap. Using immunoSEQ multiplex PCR, the repertoire was profiled, and TCRdb retains in-frame clones only, with some absent. Found here are around 160,000 clones, roughly four fifths of them singletons; the top ten hold about 8%. The genes are TRBV12-3 or TRBV12-4 and TRBJ2-3; D not certain. This clonotype originated in a human donor with acute or convalescent COVID-19. The donor label of this sample is uncertain. Sequencing used peripheral blood. The CDR3 coding sequence is TGTGCCAGCAGTCGCTACACAGATACGCAGTATTTT. Amino acids: CASSRYTDTQYF.